This T cell receptor beta chain was recovered during a study of cytomegalovirus exposure and HLA in healthy donors. Germline CDR1 reads SQVTM; CDR2 reads ANQGSEA. The CDR3 length is 14 residues. V shed 7 bases and J 5 bases; nucleotides not matched to a gene: 13. Vbeta (60) and Jbeta (13) primers were used in the PCR. Sequencing was performed with immunoSEQ multiplex PCR; in TCRdb, only in-frame clones are kept and a portion is missing. The table records more than 100,000 clones, around two thirds of them present only once. Source material: PBMCs. This clonotype originated in a woman aged 45-65 years in good health and CMV-seronegative. This chain uses TRBV29-1 with TRBJ1-1; 7 positions match TRBD1. CDR3 in amino acids: CSASLGGLGTEAFF. In nucleotides, the CDR3 is TGCAGCGCCTCCTTAGGGGGCTTGGGGACTGAAGCTTTCTTT.